These 26 T cell receptor beta chains were sequenced from one sample in a study of tumor and adjacent non-tumor tissue in lung cancer. The library came from three nested PCR rounds adapted from ARM-PCR protocols. TCRdb re-called the multiplex PCR reads with MiXCR, one entry per CDR3 protein. This repertoire shows approximately 79,000 distinct CDR3 sequences, around three fifths found once; its top ten account for roughly 15%. RNA was extracted from bulk tissue without any cell sorting. Sequences were obtained from lung tumor tissue. The source is a man in his sixties or seventies with non-small cell lung cancer.

This clonotype appeared many times. V usage is TRBV29-1 and J usage is TRBJ2-1; possibly TRBD1 for D (5 bases). V dropped 4 bases and J dropped 7 bases, with 26 bases sitting between them. The CDR3 extends over 17 amino acids. Germline assignment: CDR1 SQVTM and CDR2 ANQGSEA. The CDR3, as DNA: TGCAGCGTTGTGTCCTATAGTCGGCGACAGTTAAGGAATGAGCAGTTCTTC. This translates into CSVVSYSRRQLRNEQFF.

There are many counts of this clonotype. The CDR3 DNA sequence: TGTGCCAGCAGTTCCGGGGGATATGATGGCGGGGAGCTGTTTTTT. Translated, it gives CASSSGGYDGGELFF. This chain connects TRBV6-5 to TRBJ2-2; D is possibly TRBD2 (6 bases). V was trimmed by 4 bases and J by 7 bases, leaving 16 bases between them. Germline values: CDR1 MNHEY, CDR2 SVGAGI. The length of the CDR3 is 15 residues.

V usage is TRBV7-9 and J usage is TRBJ1-2; 8 nucleotides agree with TRBD1. Unmatched junction bases numbered 13, after V lost 7 bases and J lost 3 bases. Germline V gives CDR1 SEHNR, CDR2 FQNEAQ (reference sequence). The CDR3 consists of 16 residues. CDR3: CASTFQGASGDYGYTF. The DNA of the CDR3 is TGTGCCAGCACCTTCCAGGGGGCGAGTGGTGACTATGGCTACACCTTC.

In this sample, this clonotype turned up many times. The chain joins TRBV29-1 to TRBJ1-2; D is unclear. This CDR3 contains 12 residues. V shed 3 bases and J shed 4 bases, with 9 bases lying between them. Germline loops: CDR1 SQVTM, CDR2 ANQGSEA. CDR3 DNA: TGCAGCGTTGATAGCGGCCTCTATGGCTACACCTTC. Encoded protein: CSVDSGLYGYTF.

Note on this clonotype: The junction does not match germline at one end; this may be a read error. The gene calls are TRBV6-5 and TRBJ1-4; D gene unclear. Germline V gene lookup returns CDR1 MNHEY and CDR2 SVGAGI. This CDR3 has 17 residues. The CDR3 region is CAGSYGAADRSNEKLFF. CDR3 in DNA: TGTGCCGGCAGTTACGGTGCTGCGGATAGGAGCAATGAAAAACTGTTTTTT.

The chain has TRBV29-1 and TRBJ2-3, with TRBD2 as a possible D gene (7 bases). Between the trimmed V and J ends, which lost 4 bases and 5 bases, there was a span of 16 bases. The CDR3 consists of 14 residues. CDR1 and CDR2 from the germline V gene are SQVTM and ANQGSEA. The CDR3 DNA reads as TGCAGCGTTGCCATCTGGGGGGGCCAAGATACGCAGTATTTT. Translation gives CSVAIWGGQDTQYF.

This clonotype was counted only a few times. The chain employs TRBV30 and TRBJ2-2; D gene ambiguous. This CDR3 has 11 residues. V was clipped by 2 bases and J by 5 bases, with 3 bases between them. CDR1 and CDR2 (germline): GTSNPN, SVGIG (reference sequence). CDR3 region: CAWSITGELFF. DNA of the CDR3: TGTGCCTGGAGTATAACCGGGGAGCTGTTTTTT. The variable domain in full, with the rest retrieved from reference TRBV30 and TRBJ2-2, is SQTIHQWPATLVQPVGSPLSLECTVEGTSNPNLYWYRQAAGRGLQLLFYSVGIGQISSEVPQNLSASRPQDRQFILSSKKLLLSDSGFYLCAWSITGELFFGEGSRLTVL.

A word on this clonotype: Sequence at one end of the junction differs from germline and may be a read error. This sequence joins TRBV11-2 and TRBJ2-7; perhaps D is TRBD1 or TRBD2 (5 bases each). The CDR3 runs to 15 residues. Germline V lookup: CDR1 SGHAT, CDR2 FQNNGV. The CDR3 coding sequence is TGCACCAGCAGCTCCGGGGTTCCAGGGCCCTACGAGCAGTACTTC. The encoded protein is CTSSSGVPGPYEQYF.

This clonotype was counted only a few times. A read error is possible here, since a much larger clone lies one base away. The chain couples TRBV5-6 to TRBJ1-1; D is possibly TRBD1 (5 bases). Trimming pared 0 bases from V and 7 bases from J, leaving 10 bases between. This CDR3 is built from 13 residues. Germline V lookup: CDR1 SGHDT, CDR2 YYEEEE. CDR3 amino acids: CASSLVGAVEAFF. As DNA, the CDR3 is TGTGCCAGCAGCTTGGTAGGGGCGGTTGAAGCTTTCTTT.

As concerns this clonotype: Sequence at one end of the junction differs from germline and may be a read error. The chain joins TRBV29-1 to TRBJ1-5; 7 bases fit TRBD1. Germline V CDR1 and CDR2: SQVTM, ANQGSEA. The CDR3 has 13 residues. The CDR3 protein is CSVWDRLNQPQHF. CDR3 DNA: TGCAGCGTTTGGGACAGACTCAATCAGCCCCAGCACTTT.

This clonotype was observed a handful of times. This sequence joins TRBV7-9 and TRBJ1-1; no clear D gene. The V and J ends lost 1 base and 1 base respectively, with 10 bases between them. Germline CDR1 SEHNR, CDR2 FQNEAQ (reference sequence). This CDR3 has 15 amino acids. The CDR3 reads CASSLGLGPNTEAFF. The DNA for the CDR3 is TGTGCCAGCAGCTTAGGTCTAGGGCCGAACACTGAAGCTTTCTTT. The entire variable domain, with the rest obtained from reference TRBV7-9 and TRBJ1-1, is as follows: DTGVSQNPRHKITKRGQNVTFRCDPISEHNRLYWYRQTLGQGPEFLTYFQNEAQLEKSRLLSDRFSAERPKGSFSTLEIQRTEQGDSAMYLCASSLGLGPNTEAFFGQGTRLTVV.

The rearrangement links TRBV20-1 to TRBJ2-1, with 12 bases aligning to TRBD2. V lost 0 bases, J lost 12 bases, and 15 bases stayed unmatched. Germline lookup yields CDR1 DFQATT and CDR2 SNEGSKA (reference sequence). This CDR3 has 17 amino acids. This chain's CDR3 is CSARDPLAGGPTSGQFF. For the CDR3, the DNA is TGCAGTGCTAGAGATCCCCTAGCGGGAGGGCCTACGAGTGGGCAGTTCTTC.

As concerns this clonotype: This CDR3 fails to terminate in the conserved phenylalanine or tryptophan, so it likely reflects a read error. This chain uses TRBV6-1 with TRBJ1-2; D remains unclear. This CDR3 is 15 amino acids long. The germline CDR1 and CDR2 sequences are MNHNS and SASEGT. The CDR3, as DNA: TGTGCCAGCAGTGAACAGGTTCTATCTCTCTATGGTTACACCCTC. Protein: CASSEQVLSLYGYTL.

This clonotype was counted between two and nine times. Since the CDR3 does not end with the conserved phenylalanine or tryptophan, this likely comes from a read error. The DNA is left out, because the CDR3 cannot be placed on it with certainty; the CDR3 is given as TCRdb lists it. The CDR3 sequence is CAIRKDRGYTEAFS. V usage is TRBV10-3 and J usage is TRBJ1-1; TRBD1, the D gene given by the table, was not confirmed from the DNA. The CDR3 length is 14 residues, termini included. Looked up from germline, CDR1 is ENHRY and CDR2 is SYGVKD.

This clonotype was counted many times. The CDR3 protein is CSAGEGEAFF. CDR3 in DNA: TGCAGTGCTGGGGAGGGAGAAGCTTTCTTT. V and J are TRBV20-1 and TRBJ1-1; D gene unclear. V was cut by 5 bases and J by 8 bases, with 9 bases left in between. The V gene's germline CDR1 is DFQATT and CDR2 SNEGSKA (reference sequence). This CDR3 has 10 residues.

A word on this clonotype: An end of the junction does not agree with germline; a read error may underlie this. The genes are TRBV11-2 and TRBJ1-2; D remains unclear. Germline values: CDR1 SGHAT, CDR2 FQNNGV. This CDR3 region has 13 residues. The CDR3: CTSGLRPNYGYTF. The DNA of the CDR3 is TGTACCAGCGGCCTCCGACCTAACTATGGCTACACCTTC.

This clonotype was observed a handful of times. This chain uses TRBV10-2 with TRBJ1-1; D is uncertain. The ends were cut back, 7 bases at V and 6 bases at J, with 18 bases in the middle. The length of the CDR3 is 14 residues. Germline CDR1 reads WSHSY; CDR2 reads SAAADI. CDR3 protein: CASTDRLVGAEAFF. The CDR3, as DNA: TGCGCCAGCACTGATCGGTTAGTGGGCGCTGAAGCTTTCTTT.

This clonotype has a count of ten or more. This sequence joins TRBV6-2 or TRBV6-3 and TRBJ2-1, with 10 nucleotides matching TRBD2. Germline V gene sequence: CDR1 MNHEY, CDR2 SVGEGT. The J segment lost 4 bases and the V segment lost 7 bases, leaving 4 bases of the junction unmatched. There are 14 residues in the CDR3. CDR3 coding DNA: TGTGCCAGCAAAGCTAGCGGGGGTTACAATGAGCAGTTCTTC. Its protein product is CASKASGGYNEQFF.

This clonotype has only one observation. This rearrangement joins TRBV4-2 to TRBJ1-4, with D tentatively TRBD1 (5 bases). Trimming left V 5 bases short and J 8 bases short, with 15 bases between. The CDR3 loop spans 14 amino acids. CDR1 is LGHNA, CDR2 YNFKEQ, per germline. CDR3 residues: CASSLGGSGEKLFF. CDR3 bases: TGTGCCAGCAGCTTGGGGGGAAGTGGCGAAAAACTGTTTTTT.

This clonotype was seen only a few times. This CDR3 reads CASSPEPREYF. CDR3 sequence (DNA): TGTGCCAGCAGTCCGGAACCTCGCGAATATTTT. This chain connects TRBV12-3 or TRBV12-4 to TRBJ2-3; D unresolved. Between the trimmed V and J ends, which lost 5 bases and 15 bases, there was a span of 15 bases. CDR3 length: 11 amino acids.

About this clonotype itself: A junction boundary mismatches the germline segment, possibly from a read error. The genes are TRBV11-1 and TRBJ2-3; possible D gene TRBD1, 5 bases. Germline CDR1 SGHAT, CDR2 FQDESV (reference sequence). The CDR3 is 15 amino acids. DNA of the CDR3: TGTGCCGGCAGCTTACTGGGTAGGGGTACAGATACGCAGTATTTT. Its translation is CAGSLLGRGTDTQYF.

The chain couples TRBV6-5 to TRBJ2-5; D is tentatively TRBD1 or TRBD2 (6 bases each). V lost 6 bases and J lost 5, with 10 bases in between. The CDR3 length is 12 residues. Germline lookup yields CDR1 MNHEY and CDR2 SVGAGI. Here the CDR3 reads CASRGGRETQYF. The CDR3 DNA reads as TGTGCCAGCAGGGGGGGCAGGGAGACCCAGTACTTC.

This clonotype has a count of ten or more. This chain links TRBV28 with TRBJ2-5; D possibly corresponds to TRBD1 (5 bases). The CDR3 sequence is 13 residues long. The germline V and J ends were trimmed by 6 bases and 5 bases, with 13 bases remaining between them. Germline V gene lookup returns CDR1 MDHEN and CDR2 SYDVKM. This CDR3 is CASSSGFIETQYF. CDR3 nucleotides: TGTGCCAGCAGCTCAGGGTTTATCGAGACCCAGTACTTC.

This rearrangement joins TRBV5-1 to TRBJ2-7; tentative D call: TRBD1 (6 bases). The CDR3 is 14 amino acids. The germline V and J ends were trimmed by 0 bases and 3 bases, with 10 bases remaining between them. Germline CDR1 SGHRS, CDR2 YFSETQ. Here the CDR3 reads CASSLEVGGYEQYF. In nucleotides, the CDR3 is TGCGCCAGCAGCTTGGAGGTAGGGGGCTACGAGCAGTACTTC.

Notes on this clonotype: Germline is not matched at one junction end, which may reflect a read error. V and J are TRBV12-3 or TRBV12-4 and TRBJ2-3; a possible D gene is TRBD2 (6 bases). CDR3 length: 16 amino acids. CDR3 region: CASSWRLAGITDKQYF. Here the CDR3 DNA reads TGTGCCAGCAGTTGGAGACTGGCGGGGATCACAGATAAGCAGTATTTT.

Turning to this clonotype: The junction shows a germline mismatch at one end, possibly a read error. The gene calls are TRBV11-2 and TRBJ2-1, with D unclear. The CDR3 covers 14 residues. CDR1 is SGHAT and CDR2 is FQNNGV in the germline V gene. CDR3 loop: CASSLRAGTGPRFF. The CDR3 bases are TGTGCCAGTAGCTTAAGGGCTGGCACCGGTCCGCGGTTCTTC.